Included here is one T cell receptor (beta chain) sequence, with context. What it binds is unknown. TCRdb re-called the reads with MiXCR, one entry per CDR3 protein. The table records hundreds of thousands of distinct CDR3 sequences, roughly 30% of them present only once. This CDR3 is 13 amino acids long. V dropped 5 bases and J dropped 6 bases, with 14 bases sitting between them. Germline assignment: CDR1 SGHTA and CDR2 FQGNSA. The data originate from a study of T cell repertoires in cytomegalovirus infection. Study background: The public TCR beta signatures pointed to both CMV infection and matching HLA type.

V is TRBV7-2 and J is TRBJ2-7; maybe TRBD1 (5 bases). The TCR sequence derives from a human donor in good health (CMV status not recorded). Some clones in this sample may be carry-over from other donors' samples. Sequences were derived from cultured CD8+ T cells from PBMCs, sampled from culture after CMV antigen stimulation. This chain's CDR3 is CASSPDSSVEQYV. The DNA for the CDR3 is TGTGCCAGCAGCCCAGACAGCTCAGTCGAGCAGTACGTC.